A single sample gave rise to the 17 T cell receptor beta chains below, sequenced in a study of blood T cell repertoires in COVID-19 (TCRdb year 2020). The library was built by means of the immunoSEQ multiplex PCR assay. The table was pulled from immuneACCESS by TCRdb, which kept in-frame rearrangements only. Such tables lose some clones; where checked, under half of the loss comes from unresolved V genes, and the rest has no known cause. For this sample there are about 250,000 clones; about 88% appear just once. The ten biggest clones cover 2.1% of the sample. Material: peripheral blood. These receptors came from a woman in her 40s who had recovered from COVID-19.

The CDR3 DNA reads as TGTGCCAGCTCAGGGGGCAGCAATCAGCCCCAGCATTTT. This translates into CASSGGSNQPQHF. The chain links TRBV30 to TRBJ1-5; 8 bases map to TRBD1. Trimming took 8 bases from V and 1 from J; bases not matched to a gene: 4. CDR1 is GTSNPN and CDR2 is SVGIG in the germline V gene (reference sequence). CDR3 length: 13 amino acids.

The rearrangement uses TRBV10-3 and TRBJ1-2; TRBD1 matches 7 bases. Germline V lookup: CDR1 ENHRY, CDR2 SYGVKD. V shed 3 bases and J 8 bases; nucleotides not matched to a gene: 6. The CDR3 totals 13 residues. CDR3 in DNA: TGTGCCATCAGTGAAGAGGGGGCAGGGGGCTACACCTTC. This encodes CAISEEGAGGYTF.

The chain recombines TRBV30 with TRBJ1-1; perhaps TRBD1 as D (6 bases). CDR1 GTSNPN and CDR2 SVGIG come from the germline V gene (reference sequence). The CDR3 totals 15 residues. The V end was cut by 3 bases, the J end by 0 bases, with 14 bases between. The CDR3 sequence: CAWSGITGLNTEAFF. DNA for the CDR3: TGTGCCTGGAGCGGTATCACAGGGTTGAACACTGAAGCTTTCTTT.

J is TRBJ2-4 and V is TRBV3-1 (or the pseudogene TRBV3-2), with D possibly matching TRBD1 (6 bases). Trimming cost V 0 bases and J 1 base, with 10 bases left between them. The germline gives CDR1 LGHDT, CDR2 YNNKEL (reference sequence). The CDR3 loop spans 16 amino acids. CDR3 in DNA: TGTGCCAGCAGCCAAGAATGGCAGGGGGCCAAAAACATTCAGTACTTC. This encodes CASSQEWQGAKNIQYF.

The chain is built from TRBV7-2 and TRBJ2-5, with 9 bases lining up with TRBD1. The CDR3 extends over 14 amino acids. The V gene end was trimmed by 4 bases and the J gene end by 4 bases; junction bases not matched to a gene: 4. Germline V gene data show CDR1 as SGHTA and CDR2 as FQGNSA. CDR3 coding DNA: TGTGCCAGCAGCTCTGGACAGGGGCGAGAGACCCAGTACTTC. Protein sequence: CASSSGQGRETQYF.

V and J are TRBV6-5 and TRBJ1-3; D might be TRBD1 (6 bases). The germline V gene encodes CDR1 MNHEY and CDR2 SVGAGI. CDR3 length: 14 amino acids. Trimming cost V 4 bases and J 2 bases, with 9 bases left between them. As DNA, the CDR3 is TGTGCCAGCAGTTCAAGGGGGACTGGAAACACCATATATTTT. Translation gives CASSSRGTGNTIYF.

The rearrangement uses TRBV19 and TRBJ2-7; D remains unclear. Germline-derived CDR1 and CDR2 are LNHDA and SQIVND (reference sequence). This CDR3 has 14 amino acids. V lost 1 base and J 6 bases, leaving 13 bases between the germline ends. CDR3 nucleotide sequence: TGTGCCAGTAGTATAGTTTTATCCTTCGGCGAGCAGTACTTC. It translates to CASSIVLSFGEQYF.

The V gene is TRBV6-6, the J gene TRBJ1-5; D uncertain. V lost 7 bases, J lost 0 bases, and 10 bases lay in between. The CDR3 is made up of 14 amino acids. Germline CDR1 MNHNY, CDR2 SVGAGI (reference sequence). CDR3: CASIDFYSNQPQHF. For the CDR3, the DNA is TGTGCCAGCATAGACTTTTATAGCAATCAGCCCCAGCATTTT.

The chain has TRBV19 and TRBJ1-5; D gene unclear. The V gene lost 4 bases and the J gene lost 0 bases, with 7 bases spanning the gap. This CDR3 is 14 amino acids long. Germline V gives CDR1 LNHDA, CDR2 SQIVND (reference sequence). CDR3 sequence: CASSRGNSNQPQHF. As DNA, the CDR3 is TGTGCCAGTAGTAGAGGTAATAGCAATCAGCCCCAGCATTTT.

The chain recombines TRBV27 with TRBJ2-5; 7 bases are a match to TRBD2. Germline trimming cut 6 bases from V and 5 bases from J; bases unmatched to any gene: 12. Germline V lookup: CDR1 MNHEY, CDR2 SMNVEV (reference sequence). The CDR3 has 15 amino acids. The CDR3 sequence: CASRIWGGGFETQYF. The CDR3 DNA sequence: TGTGCCAGCAGAATATGGGGGGGTGGGTTTGAGACCCAGTACTTC.

This clone has just one count. The chain uses TRBV6-6 and TRBJ2-5; no clear D gene. V shed 1 base and J shed 5 bases, with 5 bases lying between them. Looked up from germline, CDR1 is MNHNY and CDR2 is SVGAGI (reference sequence). The length of the CDR3 is 12 residues. The CDR3 DNA sequence: TGTGCCAGCAGTTACTACGAGGAGACCCAGTACTTC. It codes for CASSYYEETQYF.

This chain connects TRBV28 to TRBJ2-7; perhaps TRBD2 as D (7 bases). CDR3 size: 16 residues. The V end lost 3 bases, the J end lost 0 bases, and 15 bases lay between the germline ends. CDR1 and CDR2 (germline): MDHEN, SYDVKM. This CDR3 is CASSFGGGHFSYEQYF. The DNA of the CDR3 is TGTGCCAGCAGTTTTGGGGGGGGACACTTCTCCTACGAGCAGTACTTC. Full variable domain (outside the CDR3, taken from reference TRBV28 and TRBJ2-7): DVKVTQSSRYLVKRTGEKVFLECVQDMDHENMFWYRQDPGLGLRLIYFSYDVKMKEKGDIPEGYSVSREKKERFSLILESASTNQTSMYLCASSFGGGHFSYEQYFGPGTRLTVT.

The chain has TRBV21-1 and TRBJ1-5. TRBV21-1 represents a pseudogene. There are 14 residues in the CDR3. The CDR3 nucleotides read TGTGCCAGCGGCCGGGGGACCAGCAATCAGCCCCAGCATTTT. Translation gives CASGRGTSNQPQHF.

The DNA of the CDR3 is TGTGCCAGCAGCGGGTTAGCGCTTGCAGATACGCAGTATTTT. It encodes CASSGLALADTQYF. The V and J genes are TRBV7-6 and TRBJ2-3; a weak D match, TRBD2 (5 bases). The CDR3 has 14 residues. Germline CDR1 reads SGHVS; CDR2 reads FNYEAQ. The V and J ends lost 5 bases and 4 bases respectively, with 13 bases between them.

The rearrangement uses TRBV6-2 or TRBV6-3 and TRBJ1-5; perhaps TRBD1 as D (6 bases). The CDR3 runs 15 residues. Germline lookup yields CDR1 MNHEY and CDR2 SVGEGT. V dropped 3 bases and J dropped 0 bases, with 9 bases sitting between them. The CDR3 spells CASSYGQNSNQPQHF. DNA of the CDR3: TGTGCCAGCAGTTATGGACAGAATAGCAATCAGCCCCAGCATTTT.

V usage is TRBV24-1 and J usage is TRBJ2-3; 7 positions agree with TRBD2. This CDR3 region has 15 residues. The germline CDR1 and CDR2 sequences are KGHDR and SFDVKD. The junction had 10 bases not matched to a gene; V was cut back by 4 bases and J by 7 bases. The CDR3 protein is CATSERSGAMNTQYF. CDR3 nucleotides: TGTGCCACCAGTGAGAGAAGCGGGGCCATGAATACGCAGTATTTT.

This rearrangement joins TRBV18 to TRBJ2-7; D is possibly TRBD1 (6 bases). Trimming removed 1 base from V and 2 bases from J, with 6 bases in between. This CDR3 is 13 amino acids long. Per the germline V gene, CDR1 is KGHSH and CDR2 is LQKENI. This chain's CDR3 is CASSPQGAYEQYF. CDR3 in DNA: TGTGCCAGCTCACCACAGGGGGCCTACGAGCAGTACTTC. The variable domain in full, with the rest retrieved from reference TRBV18 and TRBJ2-7, is NAGVMQNPRHLVRRRGQEARLRCSPMKGHSHVYWYRQLPEEGLKFMVYLQKENIIDESGMPKERFSAEFPKEGPSILRIQQVVRGDSAAYFCASSPQGAYEQYFGPGTRLTVT.